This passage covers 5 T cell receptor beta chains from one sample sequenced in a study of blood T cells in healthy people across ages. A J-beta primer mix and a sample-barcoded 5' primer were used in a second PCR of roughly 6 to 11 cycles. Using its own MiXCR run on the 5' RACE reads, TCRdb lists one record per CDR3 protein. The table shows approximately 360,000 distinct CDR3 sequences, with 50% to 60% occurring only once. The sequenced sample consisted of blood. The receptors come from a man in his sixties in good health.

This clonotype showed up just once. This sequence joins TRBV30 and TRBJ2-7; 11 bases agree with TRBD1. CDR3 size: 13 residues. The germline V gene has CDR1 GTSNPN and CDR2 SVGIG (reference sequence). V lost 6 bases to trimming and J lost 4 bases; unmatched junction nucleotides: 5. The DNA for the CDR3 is TGTGCCTGCCCGGGACAGGGGGTATACGAGCAGTACTTC. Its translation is CACPGQGVYEQYF.

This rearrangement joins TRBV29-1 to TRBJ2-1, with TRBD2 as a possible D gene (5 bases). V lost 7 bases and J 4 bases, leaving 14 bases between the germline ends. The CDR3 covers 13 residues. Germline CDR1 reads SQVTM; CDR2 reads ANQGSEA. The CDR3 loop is CSARESWYNEQFF. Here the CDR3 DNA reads TGCAGCGCCCGGGAATCGTGGTACAATGAGCAGTTCTTC.

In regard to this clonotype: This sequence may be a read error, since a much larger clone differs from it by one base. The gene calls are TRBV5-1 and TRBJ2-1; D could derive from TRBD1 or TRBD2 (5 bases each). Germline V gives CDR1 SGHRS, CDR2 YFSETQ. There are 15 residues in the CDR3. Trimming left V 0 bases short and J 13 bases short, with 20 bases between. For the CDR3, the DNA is TGCGCCAGCAGCTTGGCGCCACGACAAGGGGAGACCCAGTTCTTC. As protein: CASSLAPRQGETQFF. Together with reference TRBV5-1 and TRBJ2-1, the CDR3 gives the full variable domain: KAGVTQTPRYLIKTRGQQVTLSCSPISGHRSVSWYQQTPGQGLQFLFEYFSETQRNKGNFPGRFSGRQFSNSRSEMNVSTLELGDSALYLCASSLAPRQGETQFFGPGTRLTVL.

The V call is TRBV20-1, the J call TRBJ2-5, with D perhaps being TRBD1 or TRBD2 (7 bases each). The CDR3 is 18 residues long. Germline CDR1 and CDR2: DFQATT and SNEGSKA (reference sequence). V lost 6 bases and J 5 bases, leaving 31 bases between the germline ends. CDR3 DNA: TGCAGTGCCTCGGATGCCCTCTCTAGCGGAGGCAGGGGGGAGACCCAGTACTTC. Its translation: CSASDALSSGGRGETQYF.

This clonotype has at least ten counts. CDR3 protein: CSASQGAYEQYF. The CDR3 nucleotides read TGCAGTGCTAGTCAGGGCGCCTACGAGCAGTACTTC. The chain uses TRBV20-1 and TRBJ2-7; tentatively, D is TRBD1 (5 bases). The CDR3 has 12 residues. V shed 3 bases and J shed 2 bases, with 8 bases lying between them. Per germline, CDR1 DFQATT and CDR2 SNEGSKA (reference sequence).